The clone carrying this T cell receptor beta chain was seen only once. Its antigen remains unidentified. Researchers ran the PCR with 60 Vbeta and 13 Jbeta primers. Some clones are missing from TCRdb's copy, which holds only in-frame ones; the method was immunoSEQ multiplex PCR. The repertoire holds 95,000 to 150,000 clones, with roughly 80% as singletons. The data originate from a study of cytomegalovirus exposure and HLA in healthy donors. Study outcomes and limitations: In a later analysis, HLA-C alleles had the fewest associated TCRs, DRB1 alleles the most. For most TCR sequences rarity was the rule, although some public TCRs occurred in many donors. The study reported that TCR beta sequences accurately predicted HLA-A and HLA-B alleles in most subjects. CMV antigen specificity was confirmed in vitro for a few CMV-associated chains.

The CDR3 contains 13 residues. The germline gives CDR1 SQVTM, CDR2 ANQGSEA. Trimming cost V 6 bases and J 3 bases, with 14 bases left between them. The sample was PBMCs. The V call is TRBV29-1, the J call TRBJ1-2, with D maybe TRBD1 (6 bases). The TCR comes from a man aged 25-45 years in good health and CMV-seronegative. The chain's CDR3 is CSVGGGPYYGYTF. The CDR3 DNA is TGCAGCGTCGGCGGGGGGCCATACTATGGCTACACCTTC.